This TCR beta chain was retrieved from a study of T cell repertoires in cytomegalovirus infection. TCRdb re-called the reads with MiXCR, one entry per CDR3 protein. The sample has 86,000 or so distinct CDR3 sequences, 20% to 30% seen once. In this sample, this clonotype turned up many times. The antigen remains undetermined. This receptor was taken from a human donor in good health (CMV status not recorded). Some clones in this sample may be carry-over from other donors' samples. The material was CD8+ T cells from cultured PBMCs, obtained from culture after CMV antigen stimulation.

CDR3 sequence (DNA): TGTGCCAGTGGACTCGACACGAGCAATCAGCCCCAGCATTTT. This translates into CASGLDTSNQPQHF. V usage is TRBV19 and J usage is TRBJ1-5; the D is unclear. CDR1 is LNHDA and CDR2 is SQIVND in the germline V gene (reference sequence). The CDR3 extends over 14 amino acids. V was shortened by 8 bases and J by 1 base, with 12 bases between the two germline ends.